These 2 T cell receptor beta chains came from one sample sequenced in a study of blood T cell repertoires in COVID-19 (dated by TCRdb to 2020 to 2022). Preparation of the library involved the immunoSEQ multiplex PCR assay. In its TCRdb copy, this immuneACCESS table keeps in-frame sequences only and misses some clones. Where compared with another copy, unresolved V genes explain less than half of these, and the others have no known cause. The sample includes under 200,000 clones, with 84% observed a single time. The ten biggest clones cover approximately 8.4% of the sample. The sequenced sample consisted of PBMCs or T cells enriched from blood (not recorded which). These receptors all stem from a woman aged 45-65 years who had recovered from COVID-19.

The sample holds one count of this clone. This chain connects TRBV7-9 to TRBJ2-3, with 7 bases identical to TRBD2. This CDR3 is built from 14 residues. J lost 3 bases, V lost 5 bases, and 5 bases had no gene match. Germline V lookup: CDR1 SEHNR, CDR2 FQNEAQ (reference sequence). CDR3 in amino acids: CASSTTSETDTQYF. CDR3 nucleotide sequence: TGTGCCAGCAGCACCACTAGCGAGACAGATACGCAGTATTTT.

This clone was counted only a few times. The V call is TRBV5-5, the J call TRBJ1-3, with D tentatively TRBD1 (5 bases). This CDR3 contains 16 residues. Trimming shortened V by 0 bases and J by 2 bases, and 12 bases separated the two germline ends. Germline values: CDR1 SGHKS, CDR2 YYEKEE (reference sequence). The CDR3 is CASSLVGGTTGNTIYF. The CDR3 DNA reads as TGTGCCAGCAGCTTGGTGGGGGGGACTACTGGAAACACCATATATTTT.